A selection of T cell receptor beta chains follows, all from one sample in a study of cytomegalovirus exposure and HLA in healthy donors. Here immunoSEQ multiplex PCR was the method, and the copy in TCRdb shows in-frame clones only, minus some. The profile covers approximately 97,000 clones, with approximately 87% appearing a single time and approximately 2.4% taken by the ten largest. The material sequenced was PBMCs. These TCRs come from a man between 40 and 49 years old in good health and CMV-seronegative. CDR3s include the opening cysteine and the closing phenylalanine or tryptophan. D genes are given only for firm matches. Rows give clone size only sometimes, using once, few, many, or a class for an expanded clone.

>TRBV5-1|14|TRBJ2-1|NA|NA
CASNPGTTYNEQFF
TGCGCCAGCAACCCCGGGACAACCTACAATGAGCAGTTCTTC
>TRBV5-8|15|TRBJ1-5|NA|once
CASSLWGVPNQPQHF
TGTGCCAGCAGCTTGTGGGGGGTTCCCAATCAGCCCCAGCATTTT
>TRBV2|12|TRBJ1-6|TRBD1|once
CASAPGGSPLHF
TGTGCCAGCGCACCAGGGGGCTCACCCCTCCACTTT
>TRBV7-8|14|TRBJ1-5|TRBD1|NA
CASSWDRGNQPQHF
TGTGCCAGCAGCTGGGACAGGGGCAATCAGCCCCAGCATTTT
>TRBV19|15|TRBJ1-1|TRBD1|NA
CASSIDVTGGAGAFF
TGTGCCAGTAGTATAGACGTGACAGGGGGAGCGGGAGCTTTCTTT
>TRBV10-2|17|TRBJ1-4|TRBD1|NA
CASSESYGGGGREKLFF
TGCGCCAGCAGTGAGTCTTATGGTGGAGGGGGCAGGGAAAAACTGTTTTTT
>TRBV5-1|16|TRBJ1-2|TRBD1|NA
CASSFGPSQGASGYTF
TGCGCCAGCAGCTTTGGGCCATCACAGGGGGCTAGTGGCTACACCTTC
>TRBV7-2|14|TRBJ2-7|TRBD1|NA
CASSLVGQGAEQYF
TGTGCCAGCAGCTTAGTGGGACAGGGGGCCGAGCAGTACTTC
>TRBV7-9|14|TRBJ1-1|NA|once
CASSSEGGQCEAFF
TGTGCCAGCAGCTCAGAGGGGGGGCAGTGTGAAGCTTTCTTT
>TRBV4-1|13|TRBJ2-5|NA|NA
CASSQRGGETQYF
TGCGCCAGCAGCCAAAGGGGGGGGGAGACCCAGTACTTC
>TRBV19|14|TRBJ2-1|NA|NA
CASSQGGSYNEQFF
TGTGCCAGTAGCCAGGGGGGTTCCTACAATGAGCAGTTCTTC
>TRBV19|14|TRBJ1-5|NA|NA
CASSSGGYYQPQHF
TGTGCCAGTAGTTCTGGCGGCTACTATCAGCCCCAGCATTTT
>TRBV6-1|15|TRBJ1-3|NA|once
CASSDIWSSGNTIYF
TGTGCCAGCAGCGATATTTGGAGCTCTGGAAACACCATATATTTT
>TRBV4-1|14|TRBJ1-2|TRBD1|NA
CASSPWGQEYGYTF
TGCGCCAGCAGCCCCTGGGGACAGGAGTATGGCTACACCTTC
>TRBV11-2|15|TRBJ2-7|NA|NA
CASSLATGPRYEQYF
TGTGCCAGCAGCTTAGCAACAGGGCCACGCTACGAGCAGTACTTC